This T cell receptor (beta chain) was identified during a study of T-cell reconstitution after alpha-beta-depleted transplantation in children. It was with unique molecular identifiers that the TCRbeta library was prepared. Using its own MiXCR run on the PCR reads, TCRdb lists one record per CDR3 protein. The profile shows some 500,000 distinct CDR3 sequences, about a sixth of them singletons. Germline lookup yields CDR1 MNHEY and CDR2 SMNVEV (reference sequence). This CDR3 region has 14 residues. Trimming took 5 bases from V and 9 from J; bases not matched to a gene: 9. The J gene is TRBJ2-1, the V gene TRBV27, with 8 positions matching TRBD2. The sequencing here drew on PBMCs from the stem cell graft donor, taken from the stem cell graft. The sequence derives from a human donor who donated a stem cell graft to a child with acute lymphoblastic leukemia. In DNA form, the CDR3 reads TGTGCCAGCAGTCTCGGGGGGGAATGGGGTGAGCAGTTCTTC. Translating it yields CASSLGGEWGEQFF.